What follows are 26 T cell receptor beta chains derived from one specimen sequenced in a study of OX40 agonist ivuxolimab in advanced cancers. Profiled with immunoSEQ multiplex PCR; TCRdb holds only in-frame clones, not every one. In the table there are tens of thousands of clones, about 89% of which are singletons. This material consisted of CD4+ or CD8+ T cells sorted from blood, taken in a trial of the OX40 agonist ivuxolimab. These receptors originate from an adult with an advanced solid tumor such as melanoma, head and neck, liver or kidney cancer.

This chain joins TRBV30 and TRBJ2-3, with unresolved D. This CDR3 contains 15 residues. V was shortened by 4 bases and J by 8 bases, with 22 bases between the two germline ends. Germline values: CDR1 GTSNPN, CDR2 SVGIG (reference sequence). The CDR3 sequence: CAWTIKKLGPGTQYF. The CDR3 DNA reads TGTGCCTGGACCATTAAAAAACTGGGTCCGGGTACGCAGTATTTT.

This chain connects TRBV7-9 to TRBJ2-1; 9 positions match TRBD1. Germline V CDR1 and CDR2: SEHNR, FQNEAQ (reference sequence). The length of the CDR3 is 15 residues. V shed 6 bases and J 3 bases; nucleotides not matched to a gene: 6. CDR3 nucleotides: TGTGCCAGCAGGGTTACAGGGGGCAACTACAATGAGCAGTTCTTC. This translates into CASRVTGGNYNEQFF. The full variable domain, its missing parts supplied by reference TRBV7-9 and TRBJ2-1, is DTGVSQNPRHKITKRGQNVTFRCDPISEHNRLYWYRQTLGQGPEFLTYFQNEAQLEKSRLLSDRFSAERPKGSFSTLEIQRTEQGDSAMYLCASRVTGGNYNEQFFGPGTRLTVL.

The chain has TRBV27 and TRBJ1-5; TRBD1 matches at 10 bases. This CDR3 spans 19 amino acids. J gave up 0 bases and V 2 bases, and 10 bases lay outside the gene matches. CDR1 is MNHEY, CDR2 SMNVEV, per germline (reference sequence). The CDR3 DNA is TGTGCCAGCAGTTTAAGGGGGGGACAGGGGACTTATAGCAATCAGCCCCAGCATTTT. Translated: CASSLRGGQGTYSNQPQHF.

V and J are TRBV11-3 and TRBJ2-7; D gene uncertain. Germline V gene data show CDR1 as SGHNT and CDR2 as YENEEA. The CDR3 runs to 12 residues. The V and J ends lost 1 base and 3 bases respectively, with 4 bases between them. The CDR3 DNA is TGTGCCAGCAGCTTAGTTCTCTACGAGCAGTACTTC. Protein: CASSLVLYEQYF.

The rearrangement links TRBV5-1 to TRBJ1-1; D gene ambiguous. The V and J ends lost 4 bases and 5 bases respectively, with 15 bases between them. CDR3 length: 14 residues. Looked up from germline, CDR1 is SGHRS and CDR2 is YFSETQ. This CDR3 is CASSIGSLGTEAFF. The CDR3 coding sequence is TGCGCCAGCAGCATAGGGTCGCTGGGGACTGAAGCTTTCTTT.

The chain carries TRBV28 and TRBJ1-2; D is ambiguous. CDR3 length: 13 residues. The germline V gene has CDR1 MDHEN and CDR2 SYDVKM. Trimming took 5 bases from V and 4 from J, leaving 11 bases between them. As DNA, the CDR3 is TGTGCCAGCAGTAGGAGTACTATCTATGGCTACACCTTC. This gives the protein CASSRSTIYGYTF.

The V call is TRBV28, the J call TRBJ2-1, with 9 bases aligning to TRBD2. The CDR3 length is 16 residues. With V trimmed by 2 bases and J by 4 bases, 6 bases remained unmatched. Germline CDR1 and CDR2: MDHEN and SYDVKM. The CDR3 loop is CASSLGAGGPYNEQFF. DNA for the CDR3: TGTGCCAGCAGTTTAGGAGCGGGAGGCCCTTACAATGAGCAGTTCTTC.

The rearrangement links TRBV30 to TRBJ1-2; 7 nucleotides agree with TRBD1. After removal of 0 bases from V and 5 bases from J, the junction contained 0 bases not matched to a gene. The CDR3 has 12 amino acids. Germline V lookup: CDR1 GTSNPN, CDR2 SVGIG (reference sequence). CDR3 nucleotide sequence: TGTGCCTGGAGTGTACAGGGGTATGGCTACACCTTC. Encoded protein: CAWSVQGYGYTF.

The chain links TRBV7-2 to TRBJ1-4, with TRBD1 matching over 7 bases. The V gene's germline CDR1 is SGHTA and CDR2 FQGNSA. CDR3 length: 15 residues. J gave up 4 bases and V 2 bases, and 4 bases lay outside the gene matches. The CDR3 here is CASSLSGQYNEKLFF. The CDR3 region has the DNA TGTGCCAGCAGCTTATCGGGACAGTATAATGAAAAACTGTTTTTT.

The chain couples TRBV6-1 to TRBJ1-2, with 7 bases matching TRBD1. The CDR3 extends over 13 amino acids. V lost 6 bases and J lost 8; bases outside the gene matches: 9. From germline, CDR1 is MNHNS and CDR2 SASEGT. CDR3 region: CASSDRQGDGYTF. CDR3 nucleotides: TGTGCCAGCAGCGACCGACAGGGTGACGGCTACACCTTC.

V usage is TRBV4-3 and J usage is TRBJ2-5; TRBD2 matches at 11 bases. The germline gives CDR1 LGHNA, CDR2 YSLEER. Trimming at V came to 0 bases and at J to 1 base, leaving 10 bases not matched to a gene. CDR3 length: 19 amino acids. CDR3 bases: TGCGCCAGCAGCCAAGACGGGCCTAGCGGGGGGATTGGCCAAGAGACCCAGTACTTC. It codes for CASSQDGPSGGIGQETQYF.

There are a few counts of this clone. The chain carries TRBV7-2 and TRBJ2-3, with 10 bases fitting TRBD2. Unmatched junction bases numbered 4, after V lost 4 bases and J lost 0 bases. Per germline, CDR1 SGHTA and CDR2 FQGNSA. The CDR3 extends over 16 amino acids. As DNA, the CDR3 is TGTGCCAGCAGCTCGGGACTAGCGACTAGCACAGATACGCAGTATTTT. Protein sequence: CASSSGLATSTDTQYF. The full variable domain, rest sourced from reference TRBV7-2 and TRBJ2-3, is GAGVSQSPSNKVTEKGKDVELRCDPISGHTALYWYRQSLGQGLEFLIYFQGNSAPDKSGLPSDRFSAERTGGSVSTLTIQRTQQEDSAVYLCASSSGLATSTDTQYFGPGTRLTVL.

This clone was found once. The chain is built from TRBV6-1 and TRBJ1-2; TRBD1 matches 9 bases. The CDR3 has 16 residues. The trim removed 4 bases at V and 7 bases at J, leaving 13 bases unmatched. Germline loops: CDR1 MNHNS, CDR2 SASEGT. This CDR3 is CASSVAGGTGLFGYTF. The CDR3 region has the DNA TGTGCCAGCAGTGTGGCGGGGGGGACAGGGCTTTTTGGCTACACCTTC.

The V call is TRBV11-2, the J call TRBJ2-7, with TRBD1 matching 7 bases. Germline CDR1 and CDR2: SGHAT and FQNNGV. CDR3 length: 15 residues. The J segment lost 4 bases and the V segment lost 1 base, leaving 7 bases of the junction unmatched. Here the CDR3 reads CASSLGGRGKYEQYF. The CDR3 bases are TGTGCCAGCAGCTTAGGGGGCAGGGGGAAGTACGAGCAGTACTTC.

This chain links TRBV4-2 with TRBJ1-3; D is ambiguous. The CDR3 runs to 12 residues. Trimming cost V 5 bases and J 3 bases, with 5 bases left between them. Germline lookup yields CDR1 LGHNA and CDR2 YNFKEQ. The CDR3 DNA reads TGTGCCAGCAGCGGTCATGGAAACACCATATATTTT. This gives the protein CASSGHGNTIYF.

The V call is TRBV6-6, the J call TRBJ2-1; D may correspond to TRBD1 or TRBD2 (6 bases each). The germline gives CDR1 MNHNY, CDR2 SVGAGI (reference sequence). V was shortened by 6 bases and J by 7 bases, with 22 bases between the two germline ends. This CDR3 is 16 amino acids long. The CDR3 protein is CASSQKNRWRGNEQFF. CDR3 coding DNA: TGTGCCAGCAGCCAAAAGAACCGCTGGAGGGGGAATGAGCAGTTCTTC.

V gene TRBV10-3 combines with J gene TRBJ2-2; D gene unclear. The CDR3 spans 15 residues. Trimming took 7 bases from V and 2 from J, leaving 14 bases between them. Germline values: CDR1 ENHRY, CDR2 SYGVKD. The CDR3 spells CAIMSPPTNTGELFF. In nucleotides, the CDR3 is TGTGCCATCATGTCGCCGCCGACTAACACCGGGGAGCTGTTTTTT.

The chain combines TRBV5-5 with TRBJ1-1; D gene unclear. This CDR3 region has 12 residues. Germline loops: CDR1 SGHKS, CDR2 YYEKEE (reference sequence). Between the trimmed V and J ends, which lost 4 bases and 7 bases, there was a span of 11 bases. CDR3 amino acids: CASSIFLGEAFF. The CDR3 DNA reads as TGTGCCAGCAGCATTTTTTTGGGTGAAGCTTTCTTT.

The rearrangement links TRBV5-1 to TRBJ2-7; D not certain. The CDR3 spans 15 residues. Germline CDR1 reads SGHRS; CDR2 reads YFSETQ. The germline V and J ends were trimmed by 4 bases and 4 bases, with 18 bases remaining between them. The CDR3 sequence: CASSPLSLGSYEQYF. CDR3 DNA sequence: TGCGCCAGCAGCCCTCTATCATTGGGTTCTTACGAGCAGTACTTC.

V usage is TRBV7-2 and J usage is TRBJ2-4, with D perhaps matching TRBD1 or TRBD2 (5 bases each). V was clipped by 4 bases and J by 1 base, with 11 bases between them. Germline CDR1 reads SGHTA; CDR2 reads FQGNSA. CDR3 length equals 15 residues. CDR3: CASSSDGTAKNIQYF. CDR3 in DNA: TGTGCCAGCAGCTCCGACGGGACCGCCAAAAACATTCAGTACTTC.

The chain couples TRBV27 to TRBJ2-2; D is possibly TRBD1 (6 bases). Germline lookup yields CDR1 MNHEY and CDR2 SMNVEV (reference sequence). This CDR3 contains 16 residues. The V and J ends lost 3 bases and 2 bases respectively, with 13 bases between them. For the CDR3, the DNA is TGTGCCAGCAGTTTGTTCCGCAGGGGAAACACCGGGGAGCTGTTTTTT. This encodes CASSLFRRGNTGELFF.

V gene TRBV5-1 combines with J gene TRBJ2-1, with no clear D. Germline CDR1 is SGHRS and CDR2 is YFSETQ. The V end lost 0 bases, the J end lost 6 bases, and 7 bases lay between the germline ends. The CDR3 length is 13 residues. The CDR3: CASSLAVVNEQFF. The CDR3 DNA is TGCGCCAGCAGCTTGGCCGTTGTCAATGAGCAGTTCTTC.

This chain connects TRBV5-1 to TRBJ2-1, with 11 bases lining up with TRBD1. V dropped 4 bases and J dropped 9; count of bases not matched to a gene: 3. The V gene's germline CDR1 is SGHRS and CDR2 YFSETQ. CDR3 length: 13 amino acids. The CDR3 loop reads CASSPGQGGEQFF. Written as DNA, the CDR3 is TGCGCCAGCAGCCCGGGACAGGGGGGTGAGCAGTTCTTC.

CDR3 nucleotide sequence: TGTGCCAGCAGCCTACTAGCGGGAGGCCTCCAAGAGACCCAGTACTTC. It yields the protein CASSLLAGGLQETQYF. The chain joins TRBV14 to TRBJ2-5; TRBD2 aligns across 12 bases. Germline V CDR1 and CDR2: SGHDN, FVKESK. This CDR3 is built from 16 residues. V shed 4 bases and J 1 base; nucleotides not matched to a gene: 4.

This chain connects TRBV7-2 to TRBJ1-2; D remains unclear. Germline V gives CDR1 SGHTA, CDR2 FQGNSA. V gave up 1 base and J gave up 2 bases, with 11 bases separating them. CDR3 size: 15 residues. The CDR3 nucleotides are TGTGCCAGCAGCTTAGGGCCAGACACAAACTATGGCTACACCTTC. Translation: CASSLGPDTNYGYTF. Looking up the rest from reference TRBV7-2 and TRBJ1-2 gives the full variable domain: GAGVSQSPSNKVTEKGKDVELRCDPISGHTALYWYRQSLGQGLEFLIYFQGNSAPDKSGLPSDRFSAERTGGSVSTLTIQRTQQEDSAVYLCASSLGPDTNYGYTFGSGTRLTVV.

The chain is built from TRBV6-1 and TRBJ2-3, with D perhaps assigned TRBD1 or TRBD2 (5 bases each). Germline V gene data show CDR1 as MNHNS and CDR2 as SASEGT. V lost 4 bases, J lost 5 bases, and 10 bases lay in between. The CDR3 totals 13 residues. The chain's CDR3 is CASSAEGRDTQYF. In DNA, the CDR3 is TGTGCCAGCAGTGCAGAGGGGAGAGATACGCAGTATTTT.